This T cell receptor (beta chain) derives from a study of beta chain features in type 1 diabetes. Notes on the study in general: Patients with Type 1 diabetes showed moderately but significantly shorter TCRB CDR3s in all four CD4+ subsets. cDNA-based sequencing might over-represent cells highly expressing TCR.

Sampling consisted of one heparinised blood draw per donor, averaging approximately 100 mL. This CDR3 region has 11 residues. Looked up from germline, CDR1 is LGHNT and CDR2 is FRNRAP. The V end was cut by 1 base, the J end by 3 bases, with 1 base between. In regard to this clone: What it binds is not known. Different DNA sequences within this sample yield the same CDR3.

The investigators reverse transcribed all of the isolated RNA, so they sequenced expressed TCRB transcripts. Around 3.8 million reads per sample were averaged for naive, central memory and regulatory samples. Sequencing was performed with immunoSEQ multiplex PCR; in TCRdb, only in-frame clones are kept and a portion is missing. The sample includes over 300,000 clones, 9.3% seen only once; the top ten take roughly 1%. The sequence derives from a man younger than 40 with type 1 diabetes. What was sequenced was central memory CD4+ T cells from blood. The chain is built from TRBV12-5 and TRBJ2-7; D is ambiguous. The CDR3 protein is CASGLDYEQYF. CDR3 bases: TGTGCTAGTGGTTTGGACTACGAGCAGTACTTC.